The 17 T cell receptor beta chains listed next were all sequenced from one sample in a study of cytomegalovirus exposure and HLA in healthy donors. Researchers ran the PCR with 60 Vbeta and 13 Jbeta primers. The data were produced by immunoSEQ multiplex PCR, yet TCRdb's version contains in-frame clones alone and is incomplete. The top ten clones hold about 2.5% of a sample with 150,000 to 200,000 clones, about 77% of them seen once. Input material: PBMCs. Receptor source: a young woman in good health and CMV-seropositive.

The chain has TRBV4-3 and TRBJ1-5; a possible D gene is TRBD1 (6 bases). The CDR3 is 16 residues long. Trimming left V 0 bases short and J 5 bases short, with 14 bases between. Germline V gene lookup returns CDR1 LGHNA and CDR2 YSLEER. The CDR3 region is CASSQEYREGYQPQHF. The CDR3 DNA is TGCGCCAGCAGCCAAGAATACAGGGAGGGATATCAGCCCCAGCATTTT.

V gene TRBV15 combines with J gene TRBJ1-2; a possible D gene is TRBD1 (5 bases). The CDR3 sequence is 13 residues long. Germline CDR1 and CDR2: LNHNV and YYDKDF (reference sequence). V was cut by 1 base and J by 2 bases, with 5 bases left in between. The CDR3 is CATSRAGNYGYTF. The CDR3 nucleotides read TGTGCCACCAGCAGAGCAGGGAACTATGGCTACACCTTC.

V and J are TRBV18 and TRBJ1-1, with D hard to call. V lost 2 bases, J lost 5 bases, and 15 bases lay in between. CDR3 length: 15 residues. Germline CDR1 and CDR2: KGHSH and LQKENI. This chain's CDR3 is CASSPGAGTRTEAFF. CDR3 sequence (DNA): TGTGCCAGCTCACCAGGCGCGGGAACTAGGACTGAAGCTTTCTTT.

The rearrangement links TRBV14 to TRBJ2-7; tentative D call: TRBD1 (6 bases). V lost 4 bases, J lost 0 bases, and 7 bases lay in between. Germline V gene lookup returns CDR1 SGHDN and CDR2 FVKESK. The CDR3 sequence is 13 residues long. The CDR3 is CASSLDSSYEQYF. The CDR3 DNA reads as TGTGCCAGCAGCCTGGACAGCTCCTACGAGCAGTACTTC.

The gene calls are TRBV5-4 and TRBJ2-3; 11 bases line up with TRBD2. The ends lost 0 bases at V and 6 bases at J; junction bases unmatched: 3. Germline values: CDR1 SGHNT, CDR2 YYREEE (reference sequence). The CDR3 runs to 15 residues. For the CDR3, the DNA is TGTGCCAGCAGCTTGGATGTAGCGGGGGGGGATACGCAGTATTTT. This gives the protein CASSLDVAGGDTQYF.

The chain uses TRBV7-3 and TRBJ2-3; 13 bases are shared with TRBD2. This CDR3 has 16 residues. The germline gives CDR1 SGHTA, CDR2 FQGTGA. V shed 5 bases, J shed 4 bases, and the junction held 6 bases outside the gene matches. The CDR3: CASSPTSGGAPDTQYF. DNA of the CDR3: TGTGCCAGCAGCCCTACTAGCGGGGGGGCACCAGATACGCAGTATTTT.

In DNA, the CDR3 is TGTGCCAGCAGCGGGACAAACTCTGGAAACACCATATATTTT. Protein: CASSGTNSGNTIYF. The chain combines TRBV6-6 with TRBJ1-3; D might be TRBD1 (6 bases). Per germline, CDR1 MNHNY and CDR2 SVGAGI (reference sequence). This CDR3 has 14 residues. The V end was cut by 6 bases, the J end by 0 bases, with 9 bases between.

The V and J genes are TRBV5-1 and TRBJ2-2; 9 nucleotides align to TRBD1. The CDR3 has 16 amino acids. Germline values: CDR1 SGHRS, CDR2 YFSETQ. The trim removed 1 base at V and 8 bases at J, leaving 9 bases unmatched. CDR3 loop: CASSLTGGAVRGELFF. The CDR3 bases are TGCGCCAGCAGCTTGACAGGGGGCGCGGTCCGAGGGGAGCTGTTTTTT.

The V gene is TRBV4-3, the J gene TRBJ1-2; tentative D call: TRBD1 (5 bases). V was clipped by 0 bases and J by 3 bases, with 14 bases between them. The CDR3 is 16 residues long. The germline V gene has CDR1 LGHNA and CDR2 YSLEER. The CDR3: CASSQESGVFDYGYTF. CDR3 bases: TGCGCCAGCAGCCAAGAGTCGGGGGTATTCGACTATGGCTACACCTTC.

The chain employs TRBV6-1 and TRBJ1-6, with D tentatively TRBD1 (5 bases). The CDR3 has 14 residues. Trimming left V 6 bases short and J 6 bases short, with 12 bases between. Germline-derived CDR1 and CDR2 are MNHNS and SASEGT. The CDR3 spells CASSRGGPNSPLHF. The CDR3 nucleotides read TGTGCCAGCAGCCGGGGGGGACCTAATTCACCCCTCCACTTT.

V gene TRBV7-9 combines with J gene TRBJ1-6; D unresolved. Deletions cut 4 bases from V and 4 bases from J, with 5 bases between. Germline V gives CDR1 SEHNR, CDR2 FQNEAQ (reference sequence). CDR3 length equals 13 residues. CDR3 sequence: CASSSGYNSPLHF. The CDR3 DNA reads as TGTGCCAGCAGCTCGGGATATAATTCACCCCTCCACTTT.

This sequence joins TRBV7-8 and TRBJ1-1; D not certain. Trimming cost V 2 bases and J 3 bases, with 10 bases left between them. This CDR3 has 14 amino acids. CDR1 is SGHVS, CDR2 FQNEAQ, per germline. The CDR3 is CASSLYWEDTEAFF. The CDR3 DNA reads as TGTGCCAGCAGCTTATACTGGGAGGACACTGAAGCTTTCTTT. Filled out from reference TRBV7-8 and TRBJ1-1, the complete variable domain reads GAGVSQSPRYKVAKRGQDVALRCDPISGHVSLFWYQQALGQGPEFLTYFQNEAQLDKSGLPSDRFFAERPEGSVSTLKIQRTQQEDSAVYLCASSLYWEDTEAFFGQGTRLTVV.

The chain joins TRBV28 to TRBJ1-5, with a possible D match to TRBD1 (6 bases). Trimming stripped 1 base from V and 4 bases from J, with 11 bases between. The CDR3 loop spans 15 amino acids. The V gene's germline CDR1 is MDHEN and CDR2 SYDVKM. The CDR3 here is CASSLFGQRNQPQHF. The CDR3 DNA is TGTGCCAGCAGTTTATTCGGACAGAGGAATCAGCCCCAGCATTTT.

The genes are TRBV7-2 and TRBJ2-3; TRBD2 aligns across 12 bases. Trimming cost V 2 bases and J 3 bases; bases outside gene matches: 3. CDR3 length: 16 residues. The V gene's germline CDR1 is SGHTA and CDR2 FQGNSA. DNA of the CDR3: TGTGCCAGCAGCTTACGGACTAGCGGGGCGACAGATACGCAGTATTTT. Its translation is CASSLRTSGATDTQYF.

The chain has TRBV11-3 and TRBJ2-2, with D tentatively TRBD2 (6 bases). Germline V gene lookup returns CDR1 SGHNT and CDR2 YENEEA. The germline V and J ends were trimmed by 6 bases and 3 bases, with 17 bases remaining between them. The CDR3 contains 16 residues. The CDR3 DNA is TGTGCCAGCAGGGGGGACTGGGAGGCGGACACCGGGGAGCTGTTTTTT. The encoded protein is CASRGDWEADTGELFF.

CDR3 DNA: TGCGCCAGCAGCTTGGCCCTGGGGACAGCCAATGAGCAGTTCTTC. It yields the protein CASSLALGTANEQFF. V usage is TRBV5-1 and J usage is TRBJ2-1, with TRBD1 matching 7 bases. Germline V lookup: CDR1 SGHRS, CDR2 YFSETQ. Trimming cost V 0 bases and J 6 bases; bases outside gene matches: 6. The CDR3 contains 15 residues.

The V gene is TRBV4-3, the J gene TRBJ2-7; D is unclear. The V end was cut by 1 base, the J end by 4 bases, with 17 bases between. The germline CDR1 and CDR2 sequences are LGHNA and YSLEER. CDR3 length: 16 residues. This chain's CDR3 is CASSQGSISPAYEQYF. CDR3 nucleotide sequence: TGCGCCAGCAGCCAAGGGTCTATCTCCCCCGCGTACGAGCAGTACTTC.